The clone carrying this T cell receptor (beta chain) was counted between two and nine times. This entry comes from a study of blood T cells in healthy people across ages. A second PCR, run for about 6 to 11 cycles, used a sample-barcoded 5' primer plus a J-beta primer mix. Each CDR3 protein is one row after TCRdb ran MiXCR on the 5' RACE reads. In the table there are approximately 1.5 million distinct CDR3 sequences, approximately 32% of which are singletons. CDR1 LGHNT and CDR2 FRNRAP come from the germline V gene. V shed 0 bases and J shed 4 bases, with 11 bases lying between them. The CDR3 is 15 amino acids. Extraction of total RNA produced a minimum of 5.5 micrograms from each sample.

The gene calls are TRBV12-5 and TRBJ2-3; weak D call: TRBD2 (5 bases). Material for sequencing was blood. This TCR came from a woman in her twenties or thirties in good health. This CDR3 is CASGLVVGAPDTQYF. CDR3 coding DNA: TGTGCTAGTGGTTTGGTAGTGGGAGCACCAGATACGCAGTATTTT.